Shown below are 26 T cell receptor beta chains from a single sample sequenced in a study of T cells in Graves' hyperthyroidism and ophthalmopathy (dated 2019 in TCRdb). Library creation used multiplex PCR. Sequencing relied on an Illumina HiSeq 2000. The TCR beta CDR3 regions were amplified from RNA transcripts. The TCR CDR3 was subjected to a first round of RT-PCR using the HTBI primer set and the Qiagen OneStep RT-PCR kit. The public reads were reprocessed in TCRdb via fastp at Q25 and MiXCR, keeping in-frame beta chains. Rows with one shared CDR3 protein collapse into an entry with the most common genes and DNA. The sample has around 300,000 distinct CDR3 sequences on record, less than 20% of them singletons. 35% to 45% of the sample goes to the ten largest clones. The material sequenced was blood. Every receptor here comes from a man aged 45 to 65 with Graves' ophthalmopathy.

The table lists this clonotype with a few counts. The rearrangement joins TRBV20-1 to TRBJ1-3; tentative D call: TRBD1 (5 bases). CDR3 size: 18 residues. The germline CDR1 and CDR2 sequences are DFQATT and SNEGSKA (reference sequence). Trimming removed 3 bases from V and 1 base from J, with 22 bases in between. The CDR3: CSARPGRGIMRSGNTIYF. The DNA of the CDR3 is TGCAGTGCTAGGCCCGGGAGGGGTATTATGAGGTCTGGAAACACCATATATTTT.

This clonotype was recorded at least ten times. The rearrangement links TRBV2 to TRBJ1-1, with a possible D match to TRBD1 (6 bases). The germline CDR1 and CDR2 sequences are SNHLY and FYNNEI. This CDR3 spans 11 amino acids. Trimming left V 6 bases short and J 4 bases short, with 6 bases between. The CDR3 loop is CASRGATEAFF. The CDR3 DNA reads TGTGCCAGCAGGGGGGCCACTGAAGCTTTCTTT.

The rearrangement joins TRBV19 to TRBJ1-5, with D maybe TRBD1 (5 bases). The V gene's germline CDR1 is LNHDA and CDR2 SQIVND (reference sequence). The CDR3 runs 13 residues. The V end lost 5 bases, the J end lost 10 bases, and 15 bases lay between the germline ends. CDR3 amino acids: CASSLGPWSPQHF. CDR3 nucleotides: TGTGCCAGTAGTTTGGGACCCTGGAGTCCCCAGCATTTT.

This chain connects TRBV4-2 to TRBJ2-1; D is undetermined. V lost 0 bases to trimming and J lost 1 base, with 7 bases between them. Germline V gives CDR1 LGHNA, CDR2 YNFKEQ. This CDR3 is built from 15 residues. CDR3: CASSQDPPSYNEQFF. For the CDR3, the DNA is TGTGCCAGCAGCCAAGATCCTCCTTCCTACAATGAGCAGTTCTTC.

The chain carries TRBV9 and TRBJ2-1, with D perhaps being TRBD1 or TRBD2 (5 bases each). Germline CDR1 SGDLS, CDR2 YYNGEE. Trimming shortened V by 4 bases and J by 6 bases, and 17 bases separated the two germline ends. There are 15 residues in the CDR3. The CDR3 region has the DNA TGTGCCAGCAGCCTGAGCGAAGGGGCGGGCAATGAGCAGTTCTTC. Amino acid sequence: CASSLSEGAGNEQFF.

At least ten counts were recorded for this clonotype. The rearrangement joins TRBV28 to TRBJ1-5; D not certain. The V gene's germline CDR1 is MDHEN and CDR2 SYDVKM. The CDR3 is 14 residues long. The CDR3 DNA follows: TGTTCAGAAAGAGGGCGGAGTGGCAATCAGCCCCAGCATTTT. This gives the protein CSERGRSGNQPQHF.

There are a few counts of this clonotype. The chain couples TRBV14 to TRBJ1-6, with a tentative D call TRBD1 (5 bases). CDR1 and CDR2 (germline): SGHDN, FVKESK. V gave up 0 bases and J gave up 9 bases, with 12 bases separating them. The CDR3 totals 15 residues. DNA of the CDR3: TGTGCCAGCAGCCAAGAAGGCAGGGTTCGTTCACCCCTCCACTTT. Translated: CASSQEGRVRSPLHF. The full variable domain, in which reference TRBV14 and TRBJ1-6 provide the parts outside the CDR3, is EAGVTQFPSHSVIEKGQTVTLRCDPISGHDNLYWYRRVMGKEIKFLLHFVKESKQDESGMPNNRFLAERTGGTYSTLKVQPAELEDSGVYFCASSQEGRVRSPLHFGNGTRLTVT.

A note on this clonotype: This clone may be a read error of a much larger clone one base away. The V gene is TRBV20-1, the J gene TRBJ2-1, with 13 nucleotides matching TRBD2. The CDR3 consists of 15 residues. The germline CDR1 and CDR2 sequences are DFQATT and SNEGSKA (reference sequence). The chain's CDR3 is CGARGTSGIYNEQFF. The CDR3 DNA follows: TGCGGTGCTAGAGGGACTAGCGGGATTTACAATGAGCAGTTCTTC.

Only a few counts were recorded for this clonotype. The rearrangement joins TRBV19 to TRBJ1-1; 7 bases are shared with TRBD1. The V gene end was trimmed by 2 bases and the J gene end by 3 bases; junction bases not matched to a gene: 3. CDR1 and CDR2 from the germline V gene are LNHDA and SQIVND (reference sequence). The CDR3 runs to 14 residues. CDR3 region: CASSINRGDTEAFF. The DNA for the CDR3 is TGTGCCAGTAGTATAAACAGGGGCGACACTGAAGCTTTCTTT.

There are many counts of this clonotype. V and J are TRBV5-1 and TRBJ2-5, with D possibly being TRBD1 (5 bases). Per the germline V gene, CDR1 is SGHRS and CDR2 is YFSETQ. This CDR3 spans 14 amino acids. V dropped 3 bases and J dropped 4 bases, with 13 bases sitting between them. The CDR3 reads CASSSDISGETQYF. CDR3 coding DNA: TGCGCCAGCAGCTCGGACATATCGGGAGAGACCCAGTACTTC.

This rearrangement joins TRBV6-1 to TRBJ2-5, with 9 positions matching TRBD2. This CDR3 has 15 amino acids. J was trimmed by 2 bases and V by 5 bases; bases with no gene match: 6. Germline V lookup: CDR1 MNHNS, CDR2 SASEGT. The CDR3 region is CASSRSGRGQETQYF. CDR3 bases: TGTGCCAGCAGTCGTAGCGGGAGAGGGCAAGAGACCCAGTACTTC.

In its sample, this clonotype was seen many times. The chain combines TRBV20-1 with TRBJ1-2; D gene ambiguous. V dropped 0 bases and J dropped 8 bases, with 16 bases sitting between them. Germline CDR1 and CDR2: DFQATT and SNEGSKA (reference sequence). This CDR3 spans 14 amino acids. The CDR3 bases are TGCAGTGCTAGAGATGGGGAGTTAACGAAGGGCTACACCTTC. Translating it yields CSARDGELTKGYTF.

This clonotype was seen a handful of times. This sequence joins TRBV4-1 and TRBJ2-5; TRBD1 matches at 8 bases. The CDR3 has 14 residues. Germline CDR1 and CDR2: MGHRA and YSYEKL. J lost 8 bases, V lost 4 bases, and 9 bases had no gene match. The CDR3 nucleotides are TGCGCCAGCAGCCCGGACAGGGTCGTAGTAACCCAGTACTTC. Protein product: CASSPDRVVVTQYF.

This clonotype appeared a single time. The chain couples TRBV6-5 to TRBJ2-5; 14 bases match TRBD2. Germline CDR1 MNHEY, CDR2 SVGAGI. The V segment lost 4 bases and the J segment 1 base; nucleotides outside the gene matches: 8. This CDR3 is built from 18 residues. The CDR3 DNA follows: TGTGCCAGCAGTTGGGGAGGGACTAGCGGGAGATCCCAAGAGACCCAGTACTTC. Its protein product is CASSWGGTSGRSQETQYF.

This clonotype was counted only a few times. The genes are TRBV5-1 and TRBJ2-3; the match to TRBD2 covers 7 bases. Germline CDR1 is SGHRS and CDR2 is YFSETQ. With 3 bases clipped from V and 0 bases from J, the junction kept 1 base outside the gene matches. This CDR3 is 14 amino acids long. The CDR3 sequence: CASSWTSSTDTQYF. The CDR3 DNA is TGCGCCAGCAGCTGGACTAGTAGCACAGATACGCAGTATTTT.

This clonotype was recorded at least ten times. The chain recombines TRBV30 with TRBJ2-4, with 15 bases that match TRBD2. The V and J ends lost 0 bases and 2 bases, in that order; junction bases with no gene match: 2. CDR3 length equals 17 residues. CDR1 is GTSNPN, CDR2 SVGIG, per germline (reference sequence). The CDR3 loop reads CAWSVGLAGGSKNIQYF. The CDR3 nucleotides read TGTGCCTGGAGTGTCGGACTAGCGGGAGGGTCCAAAAACATTCAGTACTTC.

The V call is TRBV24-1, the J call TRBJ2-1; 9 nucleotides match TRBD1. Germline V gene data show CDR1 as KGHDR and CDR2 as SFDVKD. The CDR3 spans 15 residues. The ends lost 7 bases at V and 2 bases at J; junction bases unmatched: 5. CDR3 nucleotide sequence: TGTGCCACCAGCCCGGGACAGGGTACCTACAATGAGCAGTTCTTC. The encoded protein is CATSPGQGTYNEQFF.

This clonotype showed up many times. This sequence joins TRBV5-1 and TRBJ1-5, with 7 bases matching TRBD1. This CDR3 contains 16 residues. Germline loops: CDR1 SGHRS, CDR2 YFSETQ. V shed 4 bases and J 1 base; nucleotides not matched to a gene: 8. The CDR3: CASSPGTDVSNQPQHF. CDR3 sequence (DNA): TGCGCCAGCAGCCCTGGGACAGACGTCAGCAATCAGCCCCAGCATTTT.

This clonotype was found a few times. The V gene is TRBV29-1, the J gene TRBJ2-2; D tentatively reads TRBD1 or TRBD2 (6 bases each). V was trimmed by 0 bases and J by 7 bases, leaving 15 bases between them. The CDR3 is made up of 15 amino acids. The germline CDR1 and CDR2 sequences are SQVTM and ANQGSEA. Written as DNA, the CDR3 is TGCAGCGTTGAAGAGCGCAGGGGAGGTGGCGGGGAGCTGTTTTTT. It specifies CSVEERRGGGGELFF.

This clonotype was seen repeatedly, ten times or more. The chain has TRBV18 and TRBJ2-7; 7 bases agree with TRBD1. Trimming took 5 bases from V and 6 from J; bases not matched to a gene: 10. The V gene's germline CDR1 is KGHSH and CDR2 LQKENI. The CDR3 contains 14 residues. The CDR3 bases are TGTGCCAGCTCAGATGCTAGGGGGCAAGGCGAGCAGTACTTC. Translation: CASSDARGQGEQYF.

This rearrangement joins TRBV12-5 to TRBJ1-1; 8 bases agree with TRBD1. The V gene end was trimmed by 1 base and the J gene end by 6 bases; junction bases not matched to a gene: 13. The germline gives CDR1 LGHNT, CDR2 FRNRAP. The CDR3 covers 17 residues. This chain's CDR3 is CASGLAFLDRGRAEAFF. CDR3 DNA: TGTGCTAGTGGTTTGGCCTTCCTCGACAGGGGCAGAGCTGAAGCTTTCTTT.

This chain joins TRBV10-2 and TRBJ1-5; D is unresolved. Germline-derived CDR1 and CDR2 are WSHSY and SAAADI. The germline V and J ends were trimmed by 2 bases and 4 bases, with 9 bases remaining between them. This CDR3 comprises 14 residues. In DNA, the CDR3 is TGCGCCAGCAGTGAGGGGGTTCGTAATCAGCCCCAGCATTTT. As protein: CASSEGVRNQPQHF.

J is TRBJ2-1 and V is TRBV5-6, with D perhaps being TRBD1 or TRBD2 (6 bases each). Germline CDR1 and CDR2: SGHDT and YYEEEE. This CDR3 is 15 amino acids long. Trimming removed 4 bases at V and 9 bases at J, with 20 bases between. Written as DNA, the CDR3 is TGTGCCAGCAGCCCGGTGGGGGGCTCTATTCCTGAGCAGTTCTTC. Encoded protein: CASSPVGGSIPEQFF.

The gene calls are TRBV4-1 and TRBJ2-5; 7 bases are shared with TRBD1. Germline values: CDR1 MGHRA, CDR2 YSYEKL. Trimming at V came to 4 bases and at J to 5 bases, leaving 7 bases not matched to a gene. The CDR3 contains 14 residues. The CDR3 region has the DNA TGCGCCAGCAGCCTCACGACAGGGTACGAGACCCAGTACTTC. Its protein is CASSLTTGYETQYF.

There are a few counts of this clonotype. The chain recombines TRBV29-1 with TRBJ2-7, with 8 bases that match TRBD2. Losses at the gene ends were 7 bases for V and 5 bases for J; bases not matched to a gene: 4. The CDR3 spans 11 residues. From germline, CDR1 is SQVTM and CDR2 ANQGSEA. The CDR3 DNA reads TGCAGCGCGGGACTAGGCCACGAGCAGTACTTC. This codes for CSAGLGHEQYF.

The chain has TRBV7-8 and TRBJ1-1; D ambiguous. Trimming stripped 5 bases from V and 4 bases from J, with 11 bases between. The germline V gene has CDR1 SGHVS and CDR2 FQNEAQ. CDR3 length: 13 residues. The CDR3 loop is CASSNIWGTEAFF. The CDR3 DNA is TGTGCCAGCAGCAACATTTGGGGCACTGAAGCTTTCTTT. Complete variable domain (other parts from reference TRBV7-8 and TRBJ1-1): GAGVSQSPRYKVAKRGQDVALRCDPISGHVSLFWYQQALGQGPEFLTYFQNEAQLDKSGLPSDRFFAERPEGSVSTLKIQRTQQEDSAVYLCASSNIWGTEAFFGQGTRLTVV.